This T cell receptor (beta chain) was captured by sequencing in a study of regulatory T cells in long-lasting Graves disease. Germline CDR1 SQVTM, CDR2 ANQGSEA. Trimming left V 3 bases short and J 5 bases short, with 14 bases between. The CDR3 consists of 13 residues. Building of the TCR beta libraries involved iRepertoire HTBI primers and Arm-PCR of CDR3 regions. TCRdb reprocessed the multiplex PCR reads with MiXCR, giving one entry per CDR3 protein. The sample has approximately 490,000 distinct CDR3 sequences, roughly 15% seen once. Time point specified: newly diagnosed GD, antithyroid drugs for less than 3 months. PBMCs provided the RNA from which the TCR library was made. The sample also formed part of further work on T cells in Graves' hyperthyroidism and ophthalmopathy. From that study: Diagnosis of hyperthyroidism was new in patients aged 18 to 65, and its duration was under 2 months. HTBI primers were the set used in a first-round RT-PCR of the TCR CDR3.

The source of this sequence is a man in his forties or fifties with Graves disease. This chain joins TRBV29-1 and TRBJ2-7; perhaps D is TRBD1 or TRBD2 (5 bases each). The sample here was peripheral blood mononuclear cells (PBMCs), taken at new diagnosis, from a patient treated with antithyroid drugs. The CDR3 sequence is CSVDGEGLHEQYF. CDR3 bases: TGCAGCGTTGATGGCGAGGGGCTCCACGAGCAGTACTTC.